This T cell receptor beta chain was identified during a study of identical twins. Unique molecular identifiers were present on cDNA, and template switching added a universal primer site. TCRdb re-derived calls from the 5' RACE reads in MiXCR, one entry per CDR3 protein. Among approximately 500,000 distinct CDR3 sequences listed, 20% to 25% were seen once. The CDR3 is 15 residues long. Trimming at V came to 6 bases and at J to 4 bases, leaving 6 bases not matched to a gene. CDR1 ENHRY and CDR2 SYGVKD come from the germline V gene. This clonotype has only a few counts. Its cognate antigen is unknown. General study points: Within cord blood, abundant beta clonotypes carried fewer insertions, but memory repertoires showed no such trend.

These sequences were also reported in another study, on T cells expressing NK-cell markers. Turning to that study: Seven HCMV-seropositive donors and one seronegative donor made up the eight sequenced donors.

This TCR was recovered from a woman between 18 and 29 years old in good health. The sequenced sample was CD4+ T cells sorted from blood. V is TRBV10-3 and J is TRBJ2-4, with 10 nucleotides matching TRBD2. The CDR3 DNA is TGTGCCATCAGCTCGAGCGGGGGGGATAAAAACATTCAGTACTTC. This gives the protein CAISSSGGDKNIQYF.